This T cell receptor beta chain derives from a study of TIL therapy for anti-PD-1-resistant metastatic lung cancer. The overall study: Median tumor mutation burden was 1.5 mutations per megabase.

Sequencing used immunoSEQ v3. Sequencing was performed with immunoSEQ multiplex PCR; in TCRdb, only in-frame clones are kept and a portion is missing. The data show some 57,000 clones, with roughly 91% seen just once and 2.5% to 3% held by the top ten. Regarding time point: pre-treatment sample, taken before nivolumab and TIL therapy. Enrollment ran from October 2017 to early 2020. As regards this clone: The antigen remains unidentified.

Study results and limitations: Patients were highly selected, enriched for treatment-naive, never-smoker and oncogene-addicted cases.

The sample in question was blood, obtained at baseline. The TCR originated in a person between 30 and 80 years old with non-small cell lung cancer.

The CDR3 protein is CASSSRTSGRITDTQYF. Written as DNA, the CDR3 is TGTGCCAGCAGTTCACGGACTAGCGGGAGAATAACAGATACGCAGTATTTT. The chain carries TRBV27 and TRBJ2-3; 13 bases map to TRBD2. The CDR3 loop spans 17 amino acids. Looked up from germline, CDR1 is MNHEY and CDR2 is SMNVEV (reference sequence). The junction had 7 bases not matched to a gene; V was cut back by 4 bases and J by 3 bases.